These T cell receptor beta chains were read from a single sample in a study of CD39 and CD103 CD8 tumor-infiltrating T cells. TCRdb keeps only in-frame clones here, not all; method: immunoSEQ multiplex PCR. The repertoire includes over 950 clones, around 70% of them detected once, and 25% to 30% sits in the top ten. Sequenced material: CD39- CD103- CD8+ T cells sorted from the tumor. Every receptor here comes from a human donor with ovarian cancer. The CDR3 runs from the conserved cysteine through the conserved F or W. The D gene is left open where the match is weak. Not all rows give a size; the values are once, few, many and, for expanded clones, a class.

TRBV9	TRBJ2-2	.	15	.	CASSVEQGGTGELFF	TGTGCCAGCAGCGTAGAACAGGGTGGGACCGGGGAGCTGTTTTTT
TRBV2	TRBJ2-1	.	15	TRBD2	CASSERLADYNEQFF	TGTGCCAGCAGTGAGCGGCTAGCGGACTACAATGAGCAGTTCTTC
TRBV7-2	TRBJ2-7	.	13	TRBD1	CASSSTGGYEQYF	TGTGCCAGCAGCTCGACAGGGGGCTACGAGCAGTACTTC
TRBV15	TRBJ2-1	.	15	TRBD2	CATSTPSGGHNEQFF	TGTGCCACCAGCACCCCTAGCGGGGGGCACAATGAGCAGTTCTTC
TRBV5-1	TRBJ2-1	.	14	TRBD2	CASKREGENNEQFF	TGCGCCAGCAAGCGGGAGGGCGAGAACAATGAGCAGTTCTTC
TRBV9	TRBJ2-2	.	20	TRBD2	CASSANPMTSGRVYTGELFF	TGTGCCAGCAGCGCGAACCCCATGACTAGCGGGAGGGTTTACACCGGGGAGCTGTTTTTT
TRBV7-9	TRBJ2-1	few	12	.	CASSSGGNEQFF	TGTGCCAGCAGCTCTGGGGGAAATGAGCAGTTCTTC
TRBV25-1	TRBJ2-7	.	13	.	CASSEVGLYEQYF	TGTGCCAGCAGTGAAGTGGGTCTCTACGAGCAGTACTTC
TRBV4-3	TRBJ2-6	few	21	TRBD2	CASSQGVGTSGSSSGANVLTF	TGCGCCAGCAGCCAGGGGGTGGGGACTAGCGGGAGTAGCTCTGGGGCCAACGTCCTGACTTTC
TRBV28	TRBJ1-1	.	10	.	CASSYPEAFF	TGTGCCAGCAGTTACCCTGAAGCTTTCTTT
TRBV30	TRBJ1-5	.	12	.	CAWSSGNQPQHF	TGTGCCTGGAGTTCAGGGAATCAGCCCCAGCATTTT
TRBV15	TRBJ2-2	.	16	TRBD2	CATSTNLAGGTGELFF	TGTGCCACCAGCACTAACCTAGCGGGAGGCACCGGGGAGCTGTTTTTT
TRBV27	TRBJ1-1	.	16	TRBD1	CASSSTGQGLNTEAFF	TGTGCCAGCAGCTCAACCGGACAGGGGTTGAACACTGAAGCTTTCTTT
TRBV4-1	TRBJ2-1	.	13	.	CASSHSSANEQFF	TGCGCCAGCAGCCATTCTAGCGCCAATGAGCAGTTCTTC
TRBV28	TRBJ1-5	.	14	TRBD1	CASRPGQGTQPQHF	TGTGCCAGCAGGCCAGGACAGGGCACTCAGCCCCAGCATTTT
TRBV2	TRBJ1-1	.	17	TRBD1	CASRSLRGQTMNTEAFF	TGTGCCAGCAGATCCCTTAGGGGGCAAACGATGAACACTGAAGCTTTCTTT
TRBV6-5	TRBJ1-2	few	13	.	CASIGRGWNGYTF	TGTGCCAGCATTGGCAGGGGATGGAATGGCTACACCTTC
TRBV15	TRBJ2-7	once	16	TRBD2	CATSREVGGPRDEQYF	TGTGCCACCAGCAGAGAGGTGGGAGGGCCAAGAGACGAGCAGTACTTC
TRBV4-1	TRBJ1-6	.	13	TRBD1	CASSHQGASPLHF	TGCGCCAGCAGCCATCAGGGGGCTTCACCCCTCCACTTT
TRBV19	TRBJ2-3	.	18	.	CASYGDIGGLAGTDTQYF	TGTGCCTCCTATGGGGACATCGGGGGCCTGGCGGGCACAGATACGCAGTATTTT
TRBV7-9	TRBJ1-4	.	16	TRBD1	CASSYGPGTVNEKLFF	TGTGCCAGCAGTTATGGCCCCGGGACAGTTAATGAAAAACTGTTTTTT
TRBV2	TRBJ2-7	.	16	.	CASSSLGSDRTYEQYF	TGTGCCAGCAGCAGTCTTGGGTCAGACCGGACGTACGAGCAGTACTTC
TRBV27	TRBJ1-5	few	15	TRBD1	CASRPNRGSNQPQHF	TGTGCCAGCAGGCCCAACAGGGGTAGCAATCAGCCCCAGCATTTT
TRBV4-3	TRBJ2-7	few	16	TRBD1	CASSQSATGETYEQYF	TGCGCCAGCAGCCAAAGCGCCACAGGGGAAACCTACGAGCAGTACTTC
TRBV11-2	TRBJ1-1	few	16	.	CASSLLARYENTEAFF	TGTGCCAGCAGCCTACTCGCCAGGTACGAGAACACTGAAGCTTTCTTT
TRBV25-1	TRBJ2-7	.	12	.	CASSGSGAEQYF	TGTGCCAGCAGTGGATCAGGGGCCGAGCAGTACTTC
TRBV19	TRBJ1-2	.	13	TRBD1	CATARDSTYGYTF	TGTGCCACAGCCAGGGACAGTACCTATGGCTACACCTTC
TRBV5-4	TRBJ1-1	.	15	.	CASSSFFSENTEAFF	TGTGCCAGCAGCTCGTTTTTCTCAGAGAACACTGAAGCTTTCTTT
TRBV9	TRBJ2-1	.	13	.	CASSVAMGNEQFF	TGTGCCAGCAGCGTAGCTATGGGCAATGAGCAGTTCTTC
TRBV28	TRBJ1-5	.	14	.	CASSFGPINQPQHF	TGTGCCAGCAGTTTCGGCCCAATCAATCAGCCCCAGCATTTT
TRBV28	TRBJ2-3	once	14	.	CASTVGPYTDTQYF	TGTGCCAGCACCGTGGGACCATATACAGATACGCAGTATTTT
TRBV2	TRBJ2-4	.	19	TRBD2	CASSESSGTSQLAKNIQYF	TGTGCCAGCAGTGAGAGCTCCGGGACTAGCCAATTAGCCAAAAACATTCAGTACTTC
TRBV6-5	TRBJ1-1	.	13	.	CASSYAENTEAFF	TGTGCCAGCAGTTACGCGGAGAACACTGAAGCTTTCTTT
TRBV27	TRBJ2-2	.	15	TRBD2	CASSLLRGGIGELFF	TGTGCCAGCAGTTTATTGCGGGGGGGCATCGGGGAGCTGTTTTTT
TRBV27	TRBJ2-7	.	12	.	CASSPGGYEQYF	TGTGCCAGCAGTCCTGGGGGTTACGAGCAGTACTTC
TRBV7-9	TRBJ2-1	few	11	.	CASSFDGEQFF	TGTGCCAGCAGCTTTGACGGGGAGCAGTTCTTC
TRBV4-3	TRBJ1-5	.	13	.	CASSQDLNQPQHF	TGCGCCAGCAGCCAAGATCTAAATCAGCCCCAGCATTTT
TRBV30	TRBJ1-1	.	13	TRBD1	CAWGQGMNTEAFF	TGTGCCTGGGGACAGGGGATGAACACTGAAGCTTTCTTT
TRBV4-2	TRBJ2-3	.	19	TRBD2	CASSPTGIAGTKSTDTQYF	TGTGCCAGCAGCCCTACCGGTATAGCGGGGACTAAATCCACAGATACGCAGTATTTT
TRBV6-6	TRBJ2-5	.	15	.	CASSYEGGPVETQYF	TGTGCCAGCAGTTACGAGGGTGGGCCGGTAGAGACCCAGTACTTC
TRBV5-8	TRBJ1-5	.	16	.	CASSLGGGYSNQPQHF	TGTGCCAGCAGCTTGGGAGGGGGGTATAGCAATCAGCCCCAGCATTTT
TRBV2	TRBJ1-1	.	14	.	CASSEPRDLTEAFF	TGTGCCAGCAGTGAACCCCGGGACCTCACTGAAGCTTTCTTT
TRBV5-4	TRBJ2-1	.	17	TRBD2	CASSSTSGVRVYNEQFF	TGTGCCAGCAGCTCAACTAGCGGGGTACGAGTGTACAATGAGCAGTTCTTC
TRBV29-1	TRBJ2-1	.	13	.	CSVEVHSYNEQFF	TGCAGCGTTGAAGTACACTCCTACAATGAGCAGTTCTTC
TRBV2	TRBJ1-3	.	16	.	CASRKDGTSSGNTIYF	TGTGCCAGCAGAAAGGACGGGACGAGCTCTGGAAACACCATATATTTT
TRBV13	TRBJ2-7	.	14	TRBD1	CASSLRQGIYEQYF	TGTGCCAGCAGCTTAAGACAGGGGATCTACGAGCAGTACTTC
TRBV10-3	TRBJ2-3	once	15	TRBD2	CAISEWLAGTDTQYF	TGTGCCATCAGTGAGTGGCTAGCGGGAACAGATACGCAGTATTTT
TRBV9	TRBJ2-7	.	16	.	CASSLEGSSRPYEQYF	TGTGCCAGCAGCTTAGAGGGGTCTTCCCGTCCCTACGAGCAGTACTTC
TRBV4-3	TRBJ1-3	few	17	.	CASSQEAVLHSGNTIYF	TGCGCCAGCAGCCAAGAGGCGGTCCTCCACTCTGGAAACACCATATATTTT
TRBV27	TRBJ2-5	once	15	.	CASSLLYGEQETQYF	TGTGCCAGCAGCCTGCTTTACGGGGAGCAAGAGACCCAGTACTTC
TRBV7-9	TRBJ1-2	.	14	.	CALFVSGHNYGYTF	TGTGCCTTGTTCGTGTCAGGCCATAACTATGGCTACACCTTC
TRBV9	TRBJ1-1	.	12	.	CASSSNDREAFF	TGTGCCAGCAGCTCCAATGACAGGGAAGCTTTCTTT
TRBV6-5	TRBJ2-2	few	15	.	CASGQEGGVAGELFF	TGTGCCTCTGGCCAGGAGGGGGGGGTTGCCGGGGAGCTGTTTTTT
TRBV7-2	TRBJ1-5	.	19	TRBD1	CASSLVGGGYSYSNQPQHF	TGTGCCAGCAGCTTAGTAGGAGGGGGCTACTCATATAGCAATCAGCCCCAGCATTTT
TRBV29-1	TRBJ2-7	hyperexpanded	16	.	CSVESSLQGRRYEQYF	TGCAGCGTTGAATCCTCCCTCCAGGGGCGCAGGTACGAGCAGTACTTC
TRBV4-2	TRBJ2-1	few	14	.	CASSQVSRYNEQFF	TGTGCCAGCAGCCAAGTTAGTCGTTACAATGAGCAGTTCTTC
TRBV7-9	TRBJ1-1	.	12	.	CASSHWRGEAFF	TGTGCCAGCAGCCACTGGCGTGGTGAAGCTTTCTTT
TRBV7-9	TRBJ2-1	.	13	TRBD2	CASIASGSYEQFF	TGTGCCAGCATCGCTAGCGGGAGTTATGAGCAGTTCTTC
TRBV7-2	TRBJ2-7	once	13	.	CASSLVQSYEQYF	TGTGCCAGCAGCTTGGTGCAGTCCTACGAGCAGTACTTC